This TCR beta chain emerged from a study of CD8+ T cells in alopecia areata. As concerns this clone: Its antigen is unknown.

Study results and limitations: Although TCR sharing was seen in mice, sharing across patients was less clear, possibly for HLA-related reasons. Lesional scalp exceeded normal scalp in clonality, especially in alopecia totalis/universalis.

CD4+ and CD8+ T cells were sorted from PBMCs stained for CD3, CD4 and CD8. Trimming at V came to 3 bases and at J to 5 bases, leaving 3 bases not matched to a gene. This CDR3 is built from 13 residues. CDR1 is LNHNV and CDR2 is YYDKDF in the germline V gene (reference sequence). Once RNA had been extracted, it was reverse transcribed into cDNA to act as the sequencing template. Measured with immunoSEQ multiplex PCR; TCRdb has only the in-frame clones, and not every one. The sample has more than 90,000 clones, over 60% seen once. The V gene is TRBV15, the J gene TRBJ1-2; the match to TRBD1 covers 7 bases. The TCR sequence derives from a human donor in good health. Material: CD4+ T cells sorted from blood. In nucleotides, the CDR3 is TGTGCCACCAGCAGCGACAGGGAGTATGGCTACACCTTC. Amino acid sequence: CATSSDREYGYTF.